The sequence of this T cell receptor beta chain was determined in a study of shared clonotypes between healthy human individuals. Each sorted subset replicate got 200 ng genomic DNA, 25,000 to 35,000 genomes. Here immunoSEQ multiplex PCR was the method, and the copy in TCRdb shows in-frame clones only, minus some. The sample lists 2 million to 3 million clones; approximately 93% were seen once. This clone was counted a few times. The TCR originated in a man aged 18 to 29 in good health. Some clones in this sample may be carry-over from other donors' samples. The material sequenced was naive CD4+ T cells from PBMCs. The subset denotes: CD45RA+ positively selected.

The CDR3 DNA follows: TGTGCCAGCAGTTCCCGACAGGCCAGGAATGAAAAACTGTTTTTT. It specifies CASSSRQARNEKLFF. This chain uses TRBV6-5 with TRBJ1-4; a possible D gene is TRBD1 (6 bases). The CDR3 extends over 15 amino acids. V was cut by 4 bases and J by 5 bases, with 14 bases left in between. Germline CDR1 MNHEY, CDR2 SVGAGI.